The present entry profiles one T cell receptor beta chain with its context. In the study's own analysis: Scientists estimated how many nucleated cells there were by amplifying reference gene primers. Clones were read by immunoSEQ multiplex PCR, and TCRdb kept only the in-frame ones, dropping some. V, J and clone size were drawn from that table, and D and trimming were deduced from the DNA. The sample lists hundreds of thousands of clones; 75% to 90% were seen once. This sample is drawn from a study of blood T cell repertoires in COVID-19. Study-wide context: Sources were T cells, B-cell-depleted T cells, or PBMCs; the material itself was cDNA or gDNA.

Cohorts were assigned according to the clinical history that participants reported. CDR1 and CDR2 (germline): LNHDA, SQIVND (reference sequence). The CDR3 totals 15 residues. V was pared by 4 bases and J by 5 bases, with 14 bases between. The sequencing sample was made of PBMCs or T cells enriched from blood (not recorded which). The chain carries TRBV19 and TRBJ1-4; D is unresolved. This TCR was sampled from a man aged 25 to 40 who had recovered from COVID-19. The CDR3 DNA reads TGTGCCAGTAGTACCCGGTATGACTACAATGAAAAACTGTTTTTT. Translation: CASSTRYDYNEKLFF.